The rows below give T cell receptor beta chains drawn from one sample of a study of long-term antiretroviral therapy in people with HIV. The method was immunoSEQ multiplex PCR; TCRdb's version includes in-frame clones alone and lacks a portion of them. The data contain roughly 28,000 clones, roughly 90% of them singletons. The material sequenced was unsorted PBMCs, taken 3.1 years after starting antiretroviral therapy. These receptors were collected from a man younger than 35 with HIV. CDR3s include the opening cysteine and the closing phenylalanine or tryptophan. D genes are given only for firm matches. Clone size is shown for a subset of rows, as once, few, many or a class of expanded clone.

v_gene,j_gene,d_gene,abundance,len,CDR3aa,CDR3nt
TRBV27,TRBJ2-1,.,.,12,CAGGRGPNEQFF,TGTGCCGGGGGTAGAGGGCCCAATGAGCAGTTCTTC
TRBV5-8,TRBJ1-3,.,.,16,CASSLPGQSSGNTIYF,TGTGCCAGCAGCTTACCGGGACAAAGCTCTGGAAACACCATATATTTT
TRBV2,TRBJ1-4,TRBD1,few,14,CASRSQGLGEKLFF,TGTGCCAGCAGATCACAGGGGCTAGGTGAAAAACTGTTTTTT
TRBV13,TRBJ1-1,.,.,13,CASSITRNTEAFF,TGTGCCAGCAGCATTACAAGGAACACTGAAGCTTTCTTT
TRBV5-6,TRBJ2-3,TRBD2,.,14,CASSIAGGTDTQYF,TGTGCCAGCAGCATAGCGGGAGGTACAGATACGCAGTATTTT
TRBV5-1,TRBJ2-2,.,.,19,CASSLTPLLRATNTGELFF,TGCGCCAGCAGCTTAACGCCGCTTTTGCGCGCAACGAACACCGGGGAGCTGTTTTTT
TRBV9,TRBJ2-3,TRBD2,.,15,CASGWASGGGVTQYF,TGTGCCAGCGGTTGGGCAAGCGGGGGCGGTGTTACGCAGTATTTT
TRBV6-1,TRBJ2-3,TRBD2,.,14,CASITGLAADTQYF,TGTGCCAGCATCACGGGACTAGCTGCCGATACGCAGTATTTT
TRBV4-1,TRBJ2-1,TRBD2,.,20,CASSQQDLPISGGSYNEQFF,TGCGCCAGCAGCCAGCAGGACCTTCCCATCTCGGGGGGAAGCTACAATGAGCAGTTCTTC
TRBV7-8,TRBJ1-1,TRBD1,.,17,CASRFLTGGERMAEAFF,TGTGCCAGCAGATTCCTGACAGGGGGCGAACGAATGGCTGAAGCTTTCTTT
TRBV27,TRBJ1-2,.,.,13,CASSSGGIQGYTF,TGTGCCAGCAGTTCGGGGGGCATTCAAGGCTACACCTTC
TRBV5-6,TRBJ2-2,.,once,14,CASSRWDGTGELFF,TGTGCCAGCAGCCGCTGGGACGGCACCGGGGAGCTGTTTTTT
TRBV28,TRBJ1-5,.,.,12,CASKRSNQPQHF,TGTGCCAGCAAAAGGAGCAATCAGCCCCAGCATTTT
TRBV4-1,TRBJ2-3,TRBD2,.,16,CASSQDTSGSADTQYF,TGCGCCAGCAGCCAAGATACTAGCGGGAGCGCAGATACGCAGTATTTT
TRBV4-3,TRBJ2-2,TRBD2,.,17,CASSQDVAGGVTGELFF,TGCGCCAGCAGCCAAGATGTGGCGGGAGGGGTCACCGGGGAGCTGTTTTTT
TRBV29-1,TRBJ2-7,.,once,12,CSVEGRYYEQYF,TGCAGCGTTGAGGGCAGATACTACGAGCAGTACTTC
TRBV7-9,TRBJ1-1,.,.,12,CASGFSGTEAFF,TGTGCCAGCGGTTTTTCCGGGACAGAAGCTTTCTTT
TRBV4-3,TRBJ2-5,TRBD1,once,14,CASSQDRGLETQYF,TGCGCCAGCAGCCAAGACAGGGGGCTAGAGACCCAGTACTTC
TRBV19,TRBJ2-7,.,.,17,CASSIDLKQGLGCEQYF,TGTGCCAGTAGTATAGATCTAAAACAGGGTCTCGGCTGCGAGCAGTACTTC
TRBV9,TRBJ1-1,.,.,14,CASSVAGRGTEAFF,TGTGCCAGCAGCGTAGCAGGGAGAGGCACTGAAGCTTTCTTT
TRBV6-1,TRBJ1-4,.,once,13,CASSPSGGEKLFF,TGTGCCAGCAGTCCAAGTGGGGGTGAAAAACTGTTTTTT
TRBV10-3,TRBJ2-6,.,.,14,CASVDRSGANVLTF,TGTGCCAGCGTTGACCGATCTGGGGCCAACGTCCTGACTTTC
TRBV4-1,TRBJ1-4,.,.,14,CASSRSGANEKLFF,TGCGCCAGCAGCCGTTCCGGGGCTAATGAAAAACTGTTTTTT
TRBV25-1,TRBJ2-3,TRBD1,.,15,CASRRTGRRTDTQYF,TGTGCCAGCAGACGGACAGGCCGCCGGACAGATACGCAGTATTTT